This T cell receptor beta chain was documented in a study of cytomegalovirus exposure and HLA in healthy donors. V lost 4 bases and J lost 0, with 11 bases in between. CDR3 length: 16 amino acids. Germline assignment: CDR1 SGHRS and CDR2 YFSETQ. With respect to this clone: What it recognizes is unknown.

Study outcomes and limitations: In vitro testing confirmed a few CMV-associated chains as specific for CMV antigens.

Using immunoSEQ multiplex PCR, the repertoire was profiled, and TCRdb retains in-frame clones only, with some absent. The repertoire consists of some 83,000 clones, with approximately 95% occurring once and the leading ten covering approximately 2.1%. Sequencing was done on a sample of PBMCs. The V and J genes are TRBV5-1 and TRBJ2-6; D is unclear. The receptor was isolated from a woman between 18 and 30 years old in good health and CMV-seronegative. CDR3 residues: CASSPSAFSGANVLTF. CDR3 in DNA: TGCGCCAGCAGCCCCTCAGCGTTCTCTGGGGCCAACGTCCTGACTTTC.